These 28 T cell receptor beta chains originate from one sample sequenced in a study of response to subunit inactivated influenza vaccine. MiXCR, run by TCRdb on the RT-PCR reads, gives a single entry per CDR3 protein. The profile shows hundreds of thousands of distinct CDR3 sequences, 9.5% to 13% of them singletons. The specimen comprised PBMCs from blood, sampled about 40 days after vaccination. The receptors shown here come from a man over 45 who received an inactivated influenza vaccine.

The chain couples TRBV6-1 to TRBJ2-7, with D perhaps matching TRBD1 or TRBD2 (5 bases each). This CDR3 contains 15 residues. V was pared by 2 bases and J by 1 base, with 12 bases between. Germline lookup yields CDR1 MNHNS and CDR2 SASEGT. The CDR3 sequence: CASSEYMGPSYEQYF. The DNA for the CDR3 is TGTGCCAGCAGTGAATATATGGGACCATCCTACGAGCAGTACTTC.

The chain has TRBV27 and TRBJ2-2, with a tentative D call TRBD2 (5 bases). This CDR3 region has 14 residues. Trimming pared 5 bases from V and 3 bases from J, leaving 10 bases between. CDR1 and CDR2 from the germline V gene are MNHEY and SMNVEV (reference sequence). This chain's CDR3 is CASSPGVYTGELFF. Written as DNA, the CDR3 is TGTGCCAGCAGTCCCGGGGTCTACACCGGGGAGCTGTTTTTT.

This clonotype showed up many times. The rearrangement uses TRBV5-5 and TRBJ1-6; D is undetermined. V shed 5 bases and J shed 7 bases, with 19 bases lying between them. The CDR3 loop spans 16 amino acids. CDR1 and CDR2 (germline): SGHKS, YYEKEE (reference sequence). The CDR3 nucleotides read TGTGCCAGCAGACCTGATTTCCGGGAATCGAATTCACCCCTCCACTTT. It is translated as CASRPDFRESNSPLHF.

This clonotype was detected ten times or more. V gene TRBV12-3 or TRBV12-4 combines with J gene TRBJ2-7; possible D gene TRBD1, 5 bases. The CDR3 is made up of 14 amino acids. Trimming stripped 6 bases from V and 1 base from J, with 13 bases between. CDR3 protein: CASRPDMVSYEQYF. The CDR3 region has the DNA TGTGCCAGCAGGCCGGACATGGTGTCCTACGAGCAGTACTTC.

In DNA form, the CDR3 reads TGTGCCAGCAGCTTCCGGGGGCCGATAGATACGCAGTATTTT. Translating gives CASSFRGPIDTQYF. The chain couples TRBV7-2 to TRBJ2-3, with D possibly called TRBD1 or TRBD2 (6 bases each). The CDR3 is made up of 14 amino acids. V was pared by 3 bases and J by 5 bases, with 12 bases between. Germline V lookup: CDR1 SGHTA, CDR2 FQGNSA.

This clonotype was counted at least ten times. The CDR3 nucleotides are TGCAGTGCCTCCAGGGTTACTGAAGCTTTCTTT. Protein product: CSASRVTEAFF. This chain connects TRBV20-1 to TRBJ1-1, with D possibly TRBD1 on 5 matching bases. In germline, CDR1 is DFQATT, CDR2 SNEGSKA (reference sequence). The CDR3 totals 11 residues. V lost 6 bases to trimming and J lost 5 bases, with 10 bases between them.

The rearrangement links TRBV20-1 to TRBJ2-7, with TRBD2 as a possible D gene (6 bases). Deletions cut 1 base from V and 2 bases from J, with 15 bases between. This CDR3 spans 15 amino acids. Germline V gene lookup returns CDR1 DFQATT and CDR2 SNEGSKA (reference sequence). The CDR3 region is CSARALGLSAYEQYF. The CDR3 DNA follows: TGCAGTGCTAGAGCCCTGGGACTCTCCGCCTACGAGCAGTACTTC.

This clonotype occurred many times. The chain recombines TRBV7-2 with TRBJ2-1; TRBD2 agrees at 15 bases. J gave up 8 bases and V 8 bases, and 7 bases lay outside the gene matches. The length of the CDR3 is 15 residues. Germline assignment: CDR1 SGHTA and CDR2 FQGNSA. The CDR3: CASADGTSGRHEQFF. In DNA, the CDR3 is TGTGCCAGCGCAGATGGGACTAGCGGGAGGCATGAGCAGTTCTTC.

This clonotype was seen a few times. The genes are TRBV28 and TRBJ2-7; D uncertain. CDR3 length: 17 amino acids. CDR1 and CDR2 from the germline V gene are MDHEN and SYDVKM. V was trimmed by 3 bases and J by 0 bases, leaving 18 bases between them. CDR3 DNA: TGTGCCAGCAGTTTGAGATCAAGGGCCCAGAGCTCCTACGAGCAGTACTTC. Translating gives CASSLRSRAQSSYEQYF.

This clonotype was detected many times. The rearrangement links TRBV20-1 to TRBJ2-2; D gene uncertain. The ends were cut back, 0 bases at V and 0 bases at J, with 8 bases in the middle. This CDR3 spans 15 amino acids. The germline gives CDR1 DFQATT, CDR2 SNEGSKA (reference sequence). CDR3 sequence: CSARDRAANTGELFF. CDR3 in DNA: TGCAGTGCTAGAGATCGTGCGGCGAACACCGGGGAGCTGTTTTTT.

The gene calls are TRBV2 and TRBJ2-1; D is unclear. The V gene's germline CDR1 is SNHLY and CDR2 FYNNEI. Trimming shortened V by 7 bases and J by 0 bases, and 13 bases separated the two germline ends. The CDR3 has 15 residues. CDR3 nucleotide sequence: TGTGCCAGCAACACACGGGCCATCTCCTACAATGAGCAGTTCTTC. It is translated as CASNTRAISYNEQFF.

The chain combines TRBV5-6 with TRBJ1-4; D is perhaps TRBD1 (5 bases). Germline CDR1 is SGHDT and CDR2 is YYEEEE. The V end was cut by 2 bases, the J end by 3 bases, with 8 bases between. This CDR3 has 14 residues. CDR3 sequence: CASSLRGANEKLFF. For the CDR3, the DNA is TGTGCCAGCAGCTTAAGGGGAGCTAATGAAAAACTGTTTTTT.

The chain uses TRBV20-1 and TRBJ2-3, with 8 bases aligning to TRBD2. Germline loops: CDR1 DFQATT, CDR2 SNEGSKA (reference sequence). With V trimmed by 2 bases and J by 0 bases, 4 bases remained unmatched. CDR3 length equals 15 residues. The CDR3: CSARNPSGSTDTQYF. The CDR3, as DNA: TGCAGTGCTAGAAATCCTAGCGGGAGCACAGATACGCAGTATTTT.

This clonotype has more than one count but fewer than ten. V and J are TRBV27 and TRBJ2-1; 7 bases map to TRBD1. The CDR3 totals 13 residues. The ends lost 5 bases at V and 8 bases at J; junction bases unmatched: 6. Germline V gene data show CDR1 as MNHEY and CDR2 as SMNVEV (reference sequence). This chain's CDR3 is CASSPRQGYEQFF. The DNA for the CDR3 is TGTGCCAGCAGTCCCCGACAGGGCTATGAGCAGTTCTTC.

In this sample, this clonotype turned up many times. The chain carries TRBV27 and TRBJ2-7; D might be TRBD1 (5 bases). V lost 4 bases to trimming and J lost 8 bases, with 12 bases between them. Germline V CDR1 and CDR2: MNHEY, SMNVEV (reference sequence). This CDR3 is built from 12 residues. CDR3 loop: CASSSPRVQQYF. CDR3 nucleotide sequence: TGTGCCAGCAGTTCCCCCAGGGTCCAGCAGTACTTC.

This clonotype has more than one count but fewer than ten. V is TRBV4-3 and J is TRBJ1-6; 9 nucleotides match TRBD1. CDR3 length: 15 amino acids. CDR1 and CDR2 from the germline V gene are LGHNA and YSLEER. The ends lost 4 bases at V and 6 bases at J; junction bases unmatched: 4. This CDR3 is CASSPGTGSNSPLHF. CDR3 bases: TGCGCCAGCAGCCCTGGGACAGGGAGTAATTCACCCCTCCACTTT.

This rearrangement joins TRBV3-1 to TRBJ2-3; maybe TRBD2 (5 bases). The V and J ends lost 1 base and 1 base respectively, with 12 bases between them. Germline V CDR1 and CDR2: LGHDT, YNNKEL (reference sequence). The CDR3 is 16 amino acids. In nucleotides, the CDR3 is TGTGCCAGCAGCCAAGTGGTTAAGGGAGGCACAGATACGCAGTATTTT. Protein: CASSQVVKGGTDTQYF.

The DNA for the CDR3 is TGTGCCAGCAGCTTAGCCCTGGTGTATGAGACCCAGTACTTC. This sequence encodes CASSLALVYETQYF. The rearrangement joins TRBV7-9 to TRBJ2-5; no definite D call. The CDR3 has 14 amino acids. Trimming pared 0 bases from V and 5 bases from J, leaving 10 bases between. Germline assignment: CDR1 SEHNR and CDR2 FQNEAQ (reference sequence).

This clonotype was seen repeatedly, ten times or more. The chain employs TRBV27 and TRBJ1-2, with TRBD1 as a possible D gene (6 bases). V lost 5 bases and J lost 8, with 21 bases in between. Germline values: CDR1 MNHEY, CDR2 SMNVEV (reference sequence). The CDR3 runs to 15 residues. The CDR3 region is CASSQGGGLIQGYTF. CDR3 coding DNA: TGTGCCAGCAGTCAAGGGGGGGGCCTGATCCAGGGCTACACCTTC.

The V and J genes are TRBV30 and TRBJ2-6; TRBD1 is a possible D gene (5 bases). This CDR3 spans 14 amino acids. V was clipped by 6 bases and J by 1 base, with 10 bases between them. CDR1 and CDR2 from the germline V gene are GTSNPN and SVGIG (reference sequence). The CDR3, as DNA: TGTGCCTGCCTCCAGGGTTCTGGGGCCAACGTCCTGACTTTC. It translates to CACLQGSGANVLTF.

This clonotype appeared a few times. J is TRBJ2-1 and V is TRBV2; possibly TRBD1 for D (6 bases). Germline V gene sequence: CDR1 SNHLY, CDR2 FYNNEI. The CDR3 loop spans 14 amino acids. V was pared by 2 bases and J by 13 bases, with 18 bases between. CDR3 in DNA: TGTGCCAGCAGTGAAACGACAGGCCCGAAAAACCAGTTCTTC. Its translation is CASSETTGPKNQFF.

This clonotype was counted a few times. The V and J genes are TRBV3-1 and TRBJ1-1; no clear D gene. Germline V gene lookup returns CDR1 LGHDT and CDR2 YNNKEL (reference sequence). V lost 1 base, J lost 0 bases, and 6 bases lay in between. The length of the CDR3 is 14 residues. DNA for the CDR3: TGTGCCAGCAGCCAAGGGGCCATGAACACTGAAGCTTTCTTT. Translated, it gives CASSQGAMNTEAFF.

This clonotype has a handful of counts. The genes are TRBV4-2 and TRBJ2-4, with TRBD2 as a possible D gene (6 bases). CDR1 is LGHNA, CDR2 YNFKEQ, per germline. The V end was cut by 0 bases, the J end by 7 bases, with 10 bases between. The CDR3 runs 14 residues. The CDR3 is CASSQEAGLNIQYF. CDR3 coding DNA: TGTGCCAGCAGCCAAGAGGCGGGGTTGAACATTCAGTACTTC.

The chain recombines TRBV5-5 with TRBJ2-2; 10 nucleotides line up with TRBD1. This CDR3 contains 15 residues. Trimming at V came to 3 bases and at J to 6 bases, leaving 5 bases not matched to a gene. Germline V gene data show CDR1 as SGHKS and CDR2 as YYEKEE (reference sequence). The CDR3 loop reads CASSWGQGLAGELFF. CDR3 sequence (DNA): TGTGCCAGCAGCTGGGGACAGGGGCTGGCCGGGGAGCTGTTTTTT.

The rearrangement joins TRBV5-1 to TRBJ2-7; the match to TRBD1 covers 9 bases. The junction had 6 bases not matched to a gene; V was cut back by 0 bases and J by 5 bases. The germline V gene has CDR1 SGHRS and CDR2 YFSETQ. This CDR3 has 15 residues. The CDR3, as DNA: TGCGCCAGCAGCTTGGTGGGACAGGGACACCACGAGCAGTACTTC. It is translated as CASSLVGQGHHEQYF. The whole variable domain, filled in from reference TRBV5-1 and TRBJ2-7, reads KAGVTQTPRYLIKTRGQQVTLSCSPISGHRSVSWYQQTPGQGLQFLFEYFSETQRNKGNFPGRFSGRQFSNSRSEMNVSTLELGDSALYLCASSLVGQGHHEQYFGPGTRLTVT.

The gene calls are TRBV2 and TRBJ2-7, with D unclear. Germline values: CDR1 SNHLY, CDR2 FYNNEI. This CDR3 is built from 14 residues. Trimming removed 5 bases at V and 3 bases at J, with 14 bases between. Written as DNA, the CDR3 is TGTGCCAGCAGTCCTCTGGTTCTTGACTACGAGCAGTACTTC. Amino acids: CASSPLVLDYEQYF.

The gene calls are TRBV7-2 and TRBJ2-7; the match to TRBD1 covers 9 bases. CDR3 size: 15 residues. Germline lookup yields CDR1 SGHTA and CDR2 FQGNSA. The trim removed 2 bases at V and 2 bases at J, leaving 4 bases unmatched. The CDR3 sequence: CASSLFGTGTYEQYF. In DNA, the CDR3 is TGTGCCAGCAGCTTATTCGGGACAGGGACCTACGAGCAGTACTTC.

This clonotype has a count of ten or more. The chain employs TRBV7-2 and TRBJ2-3; D is possibly TRBD2 (6 bases). Germline CDR1 and CDR2: SGHTA and FQGNSA. V lost 4 bases to trimming and J lost 3 bases, with 11 bases between them. CDR3 size: 14 residues. As DNA, the CDR3 is TGTGCCAGCAGCTCGGGACTTTATACAGATACGCAGTATTTT. Residues: CASSSGLYTDTQYF.